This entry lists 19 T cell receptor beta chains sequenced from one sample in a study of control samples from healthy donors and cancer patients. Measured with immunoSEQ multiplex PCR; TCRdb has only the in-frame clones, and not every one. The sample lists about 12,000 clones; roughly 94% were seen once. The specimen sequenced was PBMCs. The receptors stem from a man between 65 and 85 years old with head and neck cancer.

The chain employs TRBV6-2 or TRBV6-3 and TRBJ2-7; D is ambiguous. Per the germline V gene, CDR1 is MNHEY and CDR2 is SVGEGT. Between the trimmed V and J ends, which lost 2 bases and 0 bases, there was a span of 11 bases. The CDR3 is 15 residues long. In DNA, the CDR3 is TGTGCCAGCAGTTACCCGGACGGCAGCTCCTACGAGCAGTACTTC. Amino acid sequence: CASSYPDGSSYEQYF.

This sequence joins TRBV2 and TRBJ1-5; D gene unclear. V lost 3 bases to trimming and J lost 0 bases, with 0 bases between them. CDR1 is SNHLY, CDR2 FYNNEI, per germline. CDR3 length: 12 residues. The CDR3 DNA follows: TGTGCCAGCAGTGATAGCAATCAGCCCCAGCATTTT. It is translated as CASSDSNQPQHF.

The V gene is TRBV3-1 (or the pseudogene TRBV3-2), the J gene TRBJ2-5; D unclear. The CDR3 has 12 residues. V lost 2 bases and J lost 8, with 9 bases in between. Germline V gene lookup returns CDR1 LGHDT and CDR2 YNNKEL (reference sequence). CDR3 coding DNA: TGTGCCAGCAGCCAACGGTCGGTTACCCAGTACTTC. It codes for CASSQRSVTQYF.

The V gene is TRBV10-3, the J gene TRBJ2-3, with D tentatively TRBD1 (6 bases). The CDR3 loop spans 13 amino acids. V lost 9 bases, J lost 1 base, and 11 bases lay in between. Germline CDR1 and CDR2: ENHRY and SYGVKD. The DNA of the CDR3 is TGTGCCATAAAGGGACAAGGCACAGATACGCAGTATTTT. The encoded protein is CAIKGQGTDTQYF.

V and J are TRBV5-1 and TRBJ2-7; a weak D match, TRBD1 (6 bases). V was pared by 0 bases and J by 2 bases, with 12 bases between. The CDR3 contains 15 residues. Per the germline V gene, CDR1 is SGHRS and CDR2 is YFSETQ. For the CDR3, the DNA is TGCGCCAGCAGCTTGGCTGGGGGCCTGACCTACGAGCAGTACTTC. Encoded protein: CASSLAGGLTYEQYF.

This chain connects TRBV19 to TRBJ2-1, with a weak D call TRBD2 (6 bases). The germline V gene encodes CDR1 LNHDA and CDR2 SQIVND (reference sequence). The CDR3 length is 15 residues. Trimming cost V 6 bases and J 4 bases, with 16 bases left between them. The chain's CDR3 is CASSPRRGLYNEQFF. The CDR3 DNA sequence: TGTGCCAGTAGCCCGCGGCGGGGCTTATACAATGAGCAGTTCTTC.

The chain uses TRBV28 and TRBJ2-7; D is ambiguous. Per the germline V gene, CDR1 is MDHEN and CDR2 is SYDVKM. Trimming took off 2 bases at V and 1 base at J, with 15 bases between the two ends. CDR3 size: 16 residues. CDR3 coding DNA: TGTGCCAGCAGTTTACTTCCCGACGACATATCCTACGAGCAGTACTTC. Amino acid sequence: CASSLLPDDISYEQYF.

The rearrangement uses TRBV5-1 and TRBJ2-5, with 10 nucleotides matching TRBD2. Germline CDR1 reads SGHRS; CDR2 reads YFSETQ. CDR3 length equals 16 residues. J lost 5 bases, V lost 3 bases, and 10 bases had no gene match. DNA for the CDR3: TGCGCCAGCAGCTGGGGACTAGCGAGAGGCGGCGAGACCCAGTACTTC. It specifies CASSWGLARGGETQYF.

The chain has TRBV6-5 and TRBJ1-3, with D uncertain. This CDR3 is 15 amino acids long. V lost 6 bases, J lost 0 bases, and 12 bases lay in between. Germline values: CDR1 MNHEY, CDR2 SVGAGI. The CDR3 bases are TGTGCCAGCAGCTTCGACGGAAACTCTGGAAACACCATATATTTT. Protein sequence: CASSFDGNSGNTIYF.

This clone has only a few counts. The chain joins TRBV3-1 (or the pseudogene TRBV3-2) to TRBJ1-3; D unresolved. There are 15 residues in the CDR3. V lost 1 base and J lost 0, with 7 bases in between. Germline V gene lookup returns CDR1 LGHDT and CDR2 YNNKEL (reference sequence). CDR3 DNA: TGTGCCAGCAGCCAAGGGAGGGCCTCTGGAAACACCATATATTTT. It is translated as CASSQGRASGNTIYF.

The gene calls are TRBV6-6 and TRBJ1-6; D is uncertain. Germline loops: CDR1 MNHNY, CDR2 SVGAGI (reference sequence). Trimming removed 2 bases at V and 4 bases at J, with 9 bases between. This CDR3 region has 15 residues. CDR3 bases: TGTGCCAGCAGTTACAGTCAGGCTTATAATTCACCCCTCCACTTT. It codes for CASSYSQAYNSPLHF.

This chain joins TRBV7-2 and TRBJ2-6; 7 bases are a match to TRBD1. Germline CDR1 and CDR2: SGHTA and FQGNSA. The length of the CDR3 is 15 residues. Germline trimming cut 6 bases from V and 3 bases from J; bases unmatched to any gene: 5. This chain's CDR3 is CASRPDRVGANVLTF. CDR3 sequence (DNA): TGTGCCAGCAGACCCGACAGGGTTGGGGCCAACGTCCTGACTTTC.

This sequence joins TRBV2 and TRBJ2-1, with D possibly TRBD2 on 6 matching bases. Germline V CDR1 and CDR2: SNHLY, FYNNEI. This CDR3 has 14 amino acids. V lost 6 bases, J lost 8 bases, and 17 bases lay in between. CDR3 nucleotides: TGTGCCAGCAGCCCGGGAGTCTTCCCCTATGAGCAGTTCTTC. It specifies CASSPGVFPYEQFF.

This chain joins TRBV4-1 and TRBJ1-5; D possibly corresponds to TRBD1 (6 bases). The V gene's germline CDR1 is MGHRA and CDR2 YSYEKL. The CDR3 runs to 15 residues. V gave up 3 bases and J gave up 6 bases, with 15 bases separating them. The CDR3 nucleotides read TGCGCCAGCAGCCAGCCGGGACAAGGGTTTCAGCCCCAGCATTTT. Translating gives CASSQPGQGFQPQHF.

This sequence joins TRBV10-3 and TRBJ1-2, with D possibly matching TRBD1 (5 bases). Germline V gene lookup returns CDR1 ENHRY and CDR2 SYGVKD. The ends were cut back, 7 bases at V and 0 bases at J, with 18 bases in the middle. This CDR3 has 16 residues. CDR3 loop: CAITSIRQRSNYGYTF. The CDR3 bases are TGTGCCATCACGTCGATCAGACAGCGATCTAACTATGGCTACACCTTC.

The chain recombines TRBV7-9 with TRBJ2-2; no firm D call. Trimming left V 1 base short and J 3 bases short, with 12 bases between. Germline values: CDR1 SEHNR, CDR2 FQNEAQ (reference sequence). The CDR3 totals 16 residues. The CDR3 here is CASSLGRPDYTGELFF. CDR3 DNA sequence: TGTGCCAGCAGCTTAGGGAGACCCGATTACACCGGGGAGCTGTTTTTT.

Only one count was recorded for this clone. CDR3 sequence: CASTLTSGGLGTQYF. The CDR3 coding sequence is TGTGCCAGCACCCTAACTAGCGGGGGATTGGGTACGCAGTATTTT. The chain couples TRBV28 to TRBJ2-3; 11 positions match TRBD2. Losses at the gene ends were 7 bases for V and 8 bases for J; bases not matched to a gene: 11. The CDR3 is 15 amino acids. Germline V lookup: CDR1 MDHEN, CDR2 SYDVKM. The full variable domain, in which reference TRBV28 and TRBJ2-3 provide the parts outside the CDR3, is DVKVTQSSRYLVKRTGEKVFLECVQDMDHENMFWYRQDPGLGLRLIYFSYDVKMKEKGDIPEGYSVSREKKERFSLILESASTNQTSMYLCASTLTSGGLGTQYFGPGTRLTVL.

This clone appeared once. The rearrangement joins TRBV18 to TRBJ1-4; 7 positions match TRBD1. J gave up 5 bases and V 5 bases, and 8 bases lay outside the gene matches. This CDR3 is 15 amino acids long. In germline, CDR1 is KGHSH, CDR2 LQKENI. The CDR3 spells CASSKGTAGNEKLFF. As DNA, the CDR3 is TGTGCCAGCTCAAAGGGGACAGCCGGGAATGAAAAACTGTTTTTT.

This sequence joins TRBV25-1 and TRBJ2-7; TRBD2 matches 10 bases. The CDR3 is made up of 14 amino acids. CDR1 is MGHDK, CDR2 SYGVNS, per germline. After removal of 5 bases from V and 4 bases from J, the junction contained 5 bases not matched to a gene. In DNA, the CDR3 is TGTGCCAGCAGTAGAGCGGGAGGGGGGTACGAGCAGTACTTC. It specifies CASSRAGGGYEQYF.